This is a list of T cell receptor beta chains from one sample in a study of blood T cell repertoires in COVID-19. The repertoire was sequenced with immunoSEQ multiplex PCR; TCRdb's copy has only in-frame clones and lacks some. Of fewer than 250,000 clones listed, 80% to 90% are singletons. Material for sequencing was PBMCs or T cells enriched from blood (not recorded which). The receptors were sampled from a woman aged 40 to 49 with acute COVID-19. The CDR3 runs from the conserved cysteine through the conserved F or W. A D gene is named only where the DNA matches it firmly. Size values are once, few and many counts, or a class for expanded clones, and some rows have none.

D gene	V gene	clone size	J gene	CDR3 protein	CDR3 DNA
.	TRBV7-2	.	TRBJ2-7	CASSLRDLPGSEQYF	TGTGCCAGCAGCTTACGGGACTTACCGGGTAGCGAGCAGTACTTC
TRBD2	TRBV10-3	.	TRBJ2-7	CAISEGGRAYEQYF	TGTGCCATCAGTGAAGGCGGGAGGGCCTACGAGCAGTACTTC
.	TRBV2	.	TRBJ1-5	CASNQAGGNQPQHF	TGTGCCAGCAATCAGGCAGGGGGCAATCAGCCCCAGCATTTT
TRBD1	TRBV27	few	TRBJ1-2	CASRGGRVSGGGYTF	TGTGCCAGCAGGGGCGGCAGGGTTTCAGGGGGAGGCTACACCTTC
.	TRBV28	.	TRBJ2-1	CASSFPGGVNEQFF	TGTGCCAGCAGTTTTCCCGGAGGGGTCAATGAGCAGTTCTTC
.	TRBV11-2	.	TRBJ2-7	CASSGDFSYEQYF	TGTGCCAGCAGCGGGGACTTCTCCTACGAGCAGTACTTC
TRBD1	TRBV28	.	TRBJ1-5	CASSFRGPYLPQPQHF	TGTGCCAGCAGTTTCAGGGGGCCTTACCTACCCCAGCCCCAGCATTTT
.	TRBV6-1	few	TRBJ1-6	CASSEWQGNSPLHF	TGTGCCAGCAGTGAATGGCAGGGTAACTCACCCCTCCACTTT
.	TRBV7-9	.	TRBJ1-2	CASSDTGNYGYTF	TGTGCCAGCAGCGACACAGGGAACTATGGCTACACCTTC
TRBD2	TRBV5-6	once	TRBJ2-3	CASSLEGLAGGPGTDTQYF	TGTGCCAGCAGCTTGGAAGGACTAGCGGGAGGGCCCGGCACAGATACGCAGTATTTT
.	TRBV6-2/TRBV6-3	.	TRBJ2-7	CASSSPPSYEQYF	TGTGCCAGCAGCAGCCCCCCTTCCTACGAGCAGTACTTC
.	TRBV6-5	.	TRBJ2-6	CASSYLAGANVLTF	TGTGCCAGCAGTTACTTAGCTGGGGCCAACGTCCTGACTTTC
.	TRBV10-3	.	TRBJ2-3	CAISVAERQDTQYF	TGTGCCATCAGTGTAGCGGAAAGGCAAGATACGCAGTATTTT
.	TRBV3-1/TRBV3-2	.	TRBJ2-1	CASSRPGYPYNEQFF	TGTGCCAGCAGCCGACCGGGATATCCCTACAATGAGCAGTTCTTC
TRBD2	TRBV24-1	.	TRBJ2-3	CATSDLARGSTDTQYF	TGTGCCACCAGTGATCTCGCGCGGGGGAGCACAGATACGCAGTATTTT
.	TRBV6-1	.	TRBJ1-5	CASSATSGTRANQPQHF	TGTGCCAGCAGTGCTACCTCCGGGACACGAGCCAATCAGCCCCAGCATTTT
TRBD1	TRBV11-3	few	TRBJ1-1	CASNEQGVAEAFF	TGTGCCAGCAACGAGCAGGGGGTGGCTGAAGCTTTCTTT
TRBD1	TRBV10-3	.	TRBJ2-7	CAIRDRAAQYF	TGTGCCATCAGGGACAGGGCGGCGCAGTACTTC
.	TRBV4-1	.	TRBJ2-3	CASSQGTVAADTDTQYF	TGCGCCAGCAGCCAAGGGACCGTAGCGGCAGACACAGATACGCAGTATTTT
TRBD1	TRBV4-1	.	TRBJ1-5	CASSLPDRGNQPQHF	TGCGCCAGCAGCCTACCCGACAGGGGTAATCAGCCCCAGCATTTT
TRBD1	TRBV19	.	TRBJ1-5	CASNPTGALGQPQHF	TGTGCCAGTAACCCAACAGGGGCGCTGGGTCAGCCCCAGCATTTT
TRBD1	TRBV5-1	once	TRBJ2-1	CASRLTGNEQFF	TGCGCCAGCAGACTGACAGGGAACGAGCAGTTCTTC
.	TRBV4-3	.	TRBJ1-1	CASSQGSGDTEAFF	TGCGCCAGCAGCCAAGGATCAGGGGACACTGAAGCTTTCTTT
.	TRBV27	.	TRBJ2-7	CASSLRLAYEQYF	TGTGCCAGCAGTTTACGACTAGCCTACGAGCAGTACTTC
.	TRBV5-1	.	TRBJ1-1	CASSPQFGGMNTEAFF	TGCGCCAGCAGCCCCCAATTCGGAGGCATGAACACTGAAGCTTTCTTT
.	TRBV10-1	.	TRBJ2-2	CASSDPPGENTGELFF	TGCGCCAGCAGTGACCCCCCAGGGGAAAACACCGGGGAGCTGTTTTTT
TRBD1	TRBV6-5	.	TRBJ2-7	CASVLRDSPYEQYF	TGTGCCAGCGTGCTTCGGGACAGCCCCTACGAGCAGTACTTC
.	TRBV5-1	.	TRBJ2-3	CASTGSTDTQYF	TGCGCCAGCACGGGTAGCACAGATACGCAGTATTTT